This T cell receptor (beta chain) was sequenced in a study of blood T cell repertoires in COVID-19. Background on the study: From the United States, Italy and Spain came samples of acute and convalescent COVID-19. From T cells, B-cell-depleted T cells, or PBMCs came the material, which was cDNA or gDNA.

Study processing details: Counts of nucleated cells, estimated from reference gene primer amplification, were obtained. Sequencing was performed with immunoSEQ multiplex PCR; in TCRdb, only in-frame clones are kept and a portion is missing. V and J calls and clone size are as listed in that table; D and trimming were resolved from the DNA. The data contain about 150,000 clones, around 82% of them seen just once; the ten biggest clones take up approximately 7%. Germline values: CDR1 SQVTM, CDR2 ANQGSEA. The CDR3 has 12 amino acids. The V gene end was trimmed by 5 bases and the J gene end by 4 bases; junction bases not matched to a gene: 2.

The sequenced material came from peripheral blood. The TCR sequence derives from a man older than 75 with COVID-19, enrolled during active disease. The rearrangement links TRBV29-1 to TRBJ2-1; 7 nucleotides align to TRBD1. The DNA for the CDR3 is TGCAGCGTTCAACAGGGGTACAATGAGCAGTTCTTC. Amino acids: CSVQQGYNEQFF.